These T cell receptor beta chains were read from a single sample in a study of memory CD4+ T cells and cytomegalovirus serostatus. Data came from immunoSEQ multiplex PCR; TCRdb stores just in-frame clones and leaves some out. The profile shows roughly 86,000 clones, around 80% of them singletons. The sequenced sample consisted of memory CD4+ T cells from blood. Source of these receptors: an adult in good health and CMV-seropositive. Both conserved end residues are part of each CDR3. The D gene is left open where the match is weak. Only part of the rows carry a size: once, few, many, or a class if the clone is expanded.

TRBJ1-5	TRBV2	-	-	TGTGCCAGCACGCCGGGAAGGGAGACTCAGCCCCAGCATTTT	CASTPGRETQPQHF
TRBJ1-1	TRBV9	TRBD1	few	TGTGCCAGCAGCGTACGGACAGGGCTTGAAGCTTTCTTT	CASSVRTGLEAFF
TRBJ2-1	TRBV19	TRBD2	once	TGTGCCAGTAGTGCAGACTCCGGGACTAGCGGGAAGAATGAGCAGTTCTTC	CASSADSGTSGKNEQFF
TRBJ2-7	TRBV29-1	TRBD1	once	TGCAGCGTTGGTACAGGGGGTAGGGAGCAGTACTTC	CSVGTGGREQYF
TRBJ2-7	TRBV19	TRBD2	-	TGTGCCAGTAGGCCCGGGACTAGCCCAACCTACGAGCAGTACTTC	CASRPGTSPTYEQYF
TRBJ2-2	TRBV7-3	TRBD2	-	TGTGCCAGCAGTCCTAGCGGGAGGGGGAACACCGGGGAGCTGTTTTTT	CASSPSGRGNTGELFF
TRBJ1-2	TRBV7-8	TRBD1	-	TGTGCCAGCAGCTCCCAGGGGGTTCCTCTCTATGGCTACACCTTC	CASSSQGVPLYGYTF
TRBJ1-2	TRBV7-9	-	-	TGTGCCAGCAGCTTCTCCGGCAGGGAGGCTGGCTACACCTTC	CASSFSGREAGYTF
TRBJ2-5	TRBV5-4	TRBD2	-	TGTGCCAGCAGCTTGCTAGGGGCGGGAGAAGGGCAAGAGACCCAGTACTTC	CASSLLGAGEGQETQYF
TRBJ1-4	TRBV6-1	-	-	TGTGCCAGCAGCCTGGGGGGCACTAATGAAAAACTGTTTTTT	CASSLGGTNEKLFF
TRBJ2-1	TRBV10-3	TRBD2	-	TGTGCCATCAGTGACCCCCGGACTAGTCGTGGGAATGAGCAGTTCTTC	CAISDPRTSRGNEQFF
TRBJ2-7	TRBV19	-	-	TGTGCCAGTAGTTACCGGGACTCCTACGAGCAGTACTTC	CASSYRDSYEQYF
TRBJ2-5	TRBV27	-	-	TGTGCCAGCAGTTTAAGAATGGGGAACCAAGAGACCCAGTACTTC	CASSLRMGNQETQYF
TRBJ1-2	TRBV6-5	-	-	TGTGCCAGCAGTTACTCACCAGTTAACTATGGCTACACCTTC	CASSYSPVNYGYTF
TRBJ1-3	TRBV30	-	-	TGTGCCTGGAGCCGAATCGAGGGGTTCTCTGGAAACACCATATATTTT	CAWSRIEGFSGNTIYF
TRBJ1-2	TRBV7-9	TRBD1	-	TGTGCCAGCAGCTCCAGGGGGCACTACACTGGGGTATATGGCTACACCTTC	CASSSRGHYTGVYGYTF
TRBJ1-5	TRBV28	-	-	TGTGCCACCCAAAGCCTACGGGGCAGGGAATTT	CATQSLRGREF
TRBJ2-7	TRBV5-5	-	-	TGTGCCAGCAGCTTGGGAGGAAGTGCCTACGAGCAGTACTTC	CASSLGGSAYEQYF
TRBJ1-1	TRBV5-1	-	-	TGCGCCAGCAGCTTGGGGCTGAACACTGAAGCTTTCTTT	CASSLGLNTEAFF
TRBJ2-3	TRBV9	TRBD2	-	TGTGCCAGCAGCCGTTCGGGACTAGAAAGAGATACGCAGTATTTT	CASSRSGLERDTQYF
TRBJ2-3	TRBV6-1	-	-	TGTGCCAGCACCCCGGGACTTCCCCTTCCGCAGTATTTT	CASTPGLPLPQYF
TRBJ2-5	TRBV28	-	-	TGTGCCAGTAGAAGAACAGCGAAAGAGACCCAGTACTTC	CASRRTAKETQYF
TRBJ1-5	TRBV2	-	-	TGTGCCAGCAGTGGGCAGGGTCGTAATAATCAGCCCCAGCATTTT	CASSGQGRNNQPQHF
TRBJ2-3	TRBV29-1	-	-	TGCAGCGTGATTCCCCGACAGGCGATCACAGATACGCAGTATTTT	CSVIPRQAITDTQYF
TRBJ2-5	TRBV6-6	-	-	TGTGCCAGCAGTTACCCGGGATCGTTGGGGGAGACCCAGTACTTC	CASSYPGSLGETQYF
TRBJ2-7	TRBV2	TRBD2	-	TGTGCCAGCAGTGAAGCTAGCGGGTACTCCTACGAGCAGTACTTC	CASSEASGYSYEQYF
TRBJ1-1	TRBV19	-	-	TGTGCCAGTAGCTACGGGCGGAGCACTGAAGCTTTCTTT	CASSYGRSTEAFF
TRBJ2-7	TRBV19	-	once	TGTGCCAGTAGTATAGGGAGGGCCTCCTACGAGCAGTACTTC	CASSIGRASYEQYF
TRBJ1-6	TRBV28	-	-	TGTGCCAGCAGTTCCCCAGGGTATAATTCACCCCTCCACTTT	CASSSPGYNSPLHF
TRBJ2-5	TRBV28	TRBD2	-	TGTGCCAGCAGTTTAACTAGCGGGAGTCACGAGACCCAGTACTTC	CASSLTSGSHETQYF
TRBJ1-1	TRBV27	-	-	TGTGCCAGCAGTTTCGACAGGAACACTGAAGCTTTCTTT	CASSFDRNTEAFF
TRBJ2-3	TRBV18	TRBD2	-	TGTGCCAGCTCAGCTAGCGGTACGGATACGCAGTATTTT	CASSASGTDTQYF
TRBJ1-1	TRBV5-1	-	-	TGCGCCAGCAGCCCCGACACCATGAACACTGAAGCTTTCTTT	CASSPDTMNTEAFF
TRBJ2-3	TRBV19	-	-	TGTGCCAGTAGTACCCAGAGAATTAGAGGGCGGATTGGCACAGATACGCAGTATTTT	CASSTQRIRGRIGTDTQYF
TRBJ2-3	TRBV27	-	-	TGTGCCAGCAGGAACCGGAGGGGGAGCACAGATACGCAGTATTTT	CASRNRRGSTDTQYF
TRBJ2-1	TRBV19	-	-	TGTGCCAGTAGTATGGTAACTCCGAATGAGCAGTTCTTC	CASSMVTPNEQFF
TRBJ2-3	TRBV5-1	TRBD2	-	TGCGCCAGCAGCTTGGCCCAGCGGGAGAGGGGTACGCAGTATTTT	CASSLAQRERGTQYF
TRBJ2-3	TRBV5-4	TRBD2	-	TGTGCCAGCAGCTTGGCCGGTAGCGGGAGTAGGGCAGATACGCAGTATTTT	CASSLAGSGSRADTQYF
TRBJ2-2	TRBV5-1	-	-	TGCGCCAGCAGCCAGCGCATGGGAGATTCCGGGGAGCTGTTTTTT	CASSQRMGDSGELFF
TRBJ1-1	TRBV5-6	-	-	TGTGCCAGCAGCCCACCGGCTTGGAATACGAACACTGAAGCTTTCTTT	CASSPPAWNTNTEAFF
TRBJ2-2	TRBV7-2	TRBD2	-	TGTGCCAGCAGCCGAGAGCTAGCGGGAGCCGGGGAGCTGTTTTTT	CASSRELAGAGELFF
TRBJ2-3	TRBV2	-	-	TGTGCCAGCAGTGATACGGAAGGTACAGATACGCAGTATTTT	CASSDTEGTDTQYF
TRBJ2-3	TRBV7-9	-	-	TGTGCCAGCAGCTTCGGTGCCACAGATACGCAGTATTTT	CASSFGATDTQYF
TRBJ2-3	TRBV11-2	-	-	TGTGCCAGCAGCTTAGCAGATACGCAGTATTTT	CASSLADTQYF
TRBJ1-1	TRBV7-2	-	once	TGTGCCAGCAGCACCCGATCAAACACTGAAGCTTTCTTT	CASSTRSNTEAFF
TRBJ1-3	TRBV18	-	-	TGTGCCAGCTCACCTGGAATCGGGGCATTCTCTGGAAACACCATATATTTT	CASSPGIGAFSGNTIYF
TRBJ2-7	TRBV11-2	-	-	TGTGCCAGCAGCTTAGCTCTGGACAACTCCTACGAGCAGTACTTC	CASSLALDNSYEQYF
TRBJ1-5	TRBV5-1	-	few	TGCGCCAGCAGCGAGGGAGGGCTCGATAATCAGCCCCAGCATTTT	CASSEGGLDNQPQHF
TRBJ2-2	TRBV11-3	TRBD2	-	TGTGCCAGCAGCACCCCGGGACTAGCGGCCGGGGAGCTGTTTTTT	CASSTPGLAAGELFF
TRBJ1-5	TRBV5-6	TRBD1	-	TGTGCCAGCAGCCAACAGGACAGGGGATCTCAGCCCCAGCATTTT	CASSQQDRGSQPQHF